This TCR beta chain was identified during a study of type 1 regulatory T cells (TCRdb year 2021). Regarding the complete study: An in vitro protocol by which a Tr1-enriched, alloantigen-specific CD4 T cell product named T-allo10 was generated was characterized in the study. T-allo10 was being evaluated clinically in patients with hematological malignancies who were receiving allogeneic hematopoietic stem cell transplantation.

Comments on this clonotype: Its antigen is unknown. Nothing much larger sits one base from this clone, and base qualities are not available.

These reads were obtained on an Illumina MiSeq. TCRdb reworked the public reads: Q25 trimming with fastp, MiXCR clone assembly, productive beta chains retained. Records with the same CDR3 protein are collapsed into one entry carrying the most frequent genes and DNA. The sample profile shows over 55,000 distinct CDR3 sequences; about 62% of them were found once. The biggest ten clones account for 7.6% of the sample. The CDR3 covers 13 residues, taking in both the cysteine and the phenylalanine. Only CDR3 DNA is held: 39 bases, read in frame from base 1. V is pruned by 5 bases and J by 4 bases, leaving 5 bases of the junction without a gene match. For CDR1 and CDR2, the germline V gene (reference sequence) lists MNHEY and SMNVEV. T-allo10 cells derived from donors were reported to be host alloantigen-specific and anergic, and to suppress in an alloantigen-specific manner.

In this chain, TRBV27 is recombined with TRBJ2-7; 7 bases in the middle match TRBD1. The TCR sequence derives from a human donor in good health. Material: cultured T cells, either the whole culture or a sorted T cell fraction (not recorded which). In the paper's terms, the cell subset or site label means: Tr1-enriched cell product generated in vitro against host alloantigens. CDR3 sequence: CASSANRGYEQYF. In nucleotides, the sequence is TGTGCCAGCAGTGCAAACAGGGGTTACGAGCAGTACTTC.